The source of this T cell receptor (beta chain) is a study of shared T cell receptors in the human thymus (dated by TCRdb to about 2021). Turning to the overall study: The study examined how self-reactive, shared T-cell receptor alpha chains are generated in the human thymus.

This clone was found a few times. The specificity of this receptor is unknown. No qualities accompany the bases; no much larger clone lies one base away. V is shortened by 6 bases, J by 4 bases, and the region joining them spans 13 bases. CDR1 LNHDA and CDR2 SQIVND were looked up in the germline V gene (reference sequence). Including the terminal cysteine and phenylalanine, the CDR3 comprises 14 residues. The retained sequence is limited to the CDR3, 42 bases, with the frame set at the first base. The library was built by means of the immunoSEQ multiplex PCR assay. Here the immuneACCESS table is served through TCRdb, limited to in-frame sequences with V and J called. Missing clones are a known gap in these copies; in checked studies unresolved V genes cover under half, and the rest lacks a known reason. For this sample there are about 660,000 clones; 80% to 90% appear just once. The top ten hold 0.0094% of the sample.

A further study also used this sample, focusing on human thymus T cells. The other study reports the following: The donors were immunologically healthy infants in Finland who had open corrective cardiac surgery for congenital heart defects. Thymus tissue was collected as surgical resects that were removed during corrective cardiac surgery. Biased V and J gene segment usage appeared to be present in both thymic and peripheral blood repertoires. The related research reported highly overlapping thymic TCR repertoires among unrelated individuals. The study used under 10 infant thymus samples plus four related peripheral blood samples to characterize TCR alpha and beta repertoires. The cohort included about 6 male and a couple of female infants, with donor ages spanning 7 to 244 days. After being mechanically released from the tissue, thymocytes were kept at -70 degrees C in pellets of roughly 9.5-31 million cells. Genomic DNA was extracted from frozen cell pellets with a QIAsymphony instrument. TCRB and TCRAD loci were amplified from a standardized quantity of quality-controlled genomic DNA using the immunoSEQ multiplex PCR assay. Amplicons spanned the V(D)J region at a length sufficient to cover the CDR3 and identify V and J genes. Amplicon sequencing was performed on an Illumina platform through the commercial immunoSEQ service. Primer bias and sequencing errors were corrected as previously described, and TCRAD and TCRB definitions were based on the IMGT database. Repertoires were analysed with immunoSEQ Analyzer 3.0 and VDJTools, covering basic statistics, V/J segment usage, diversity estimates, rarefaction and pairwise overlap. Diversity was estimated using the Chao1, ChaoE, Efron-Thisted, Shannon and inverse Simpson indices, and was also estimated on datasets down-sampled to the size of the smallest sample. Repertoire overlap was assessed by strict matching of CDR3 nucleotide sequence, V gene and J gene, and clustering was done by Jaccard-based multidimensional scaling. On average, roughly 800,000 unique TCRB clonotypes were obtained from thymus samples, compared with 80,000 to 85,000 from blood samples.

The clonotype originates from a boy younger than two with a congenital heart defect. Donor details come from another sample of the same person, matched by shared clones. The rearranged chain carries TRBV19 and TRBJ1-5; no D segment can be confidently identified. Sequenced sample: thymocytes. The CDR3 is CASSRKSGNQPQHF. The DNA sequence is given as TGTGCCAGTAGCCGGAAGTCGGGGAATCAGCCCCAGCATTTT.